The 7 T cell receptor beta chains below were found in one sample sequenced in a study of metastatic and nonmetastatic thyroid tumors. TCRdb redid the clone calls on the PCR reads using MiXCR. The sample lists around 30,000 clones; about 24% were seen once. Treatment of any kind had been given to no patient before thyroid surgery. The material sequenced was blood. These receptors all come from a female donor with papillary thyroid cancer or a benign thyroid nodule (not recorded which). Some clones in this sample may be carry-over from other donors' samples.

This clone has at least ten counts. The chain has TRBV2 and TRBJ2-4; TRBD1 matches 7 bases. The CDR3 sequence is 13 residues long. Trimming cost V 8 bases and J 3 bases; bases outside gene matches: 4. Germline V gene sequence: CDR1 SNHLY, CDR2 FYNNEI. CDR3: CASQGTDKNIQYF. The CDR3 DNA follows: TGTGCCAGCCAGGGGACAGACAAAAACATTCAGTACTTC.

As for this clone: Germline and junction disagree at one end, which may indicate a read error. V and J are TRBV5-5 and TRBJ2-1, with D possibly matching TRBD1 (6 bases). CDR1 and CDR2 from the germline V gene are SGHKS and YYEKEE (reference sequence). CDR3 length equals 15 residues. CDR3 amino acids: CASSGGGQGYNDQFF. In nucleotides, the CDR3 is TGTGCCAGCAGCGGCGGCGGGCAGGGGTACAATGATCAGTTCTTC.

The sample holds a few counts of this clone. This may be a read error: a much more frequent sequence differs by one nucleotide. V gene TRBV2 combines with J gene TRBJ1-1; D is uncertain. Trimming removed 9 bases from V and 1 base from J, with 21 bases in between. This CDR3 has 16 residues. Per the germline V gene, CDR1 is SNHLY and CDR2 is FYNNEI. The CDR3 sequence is CARTLLEWATNTEAFF. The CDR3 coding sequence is TGTGCCAGAACCCTACTGGAGTGGGCGACGAACACTGAAGCTTTCTTT. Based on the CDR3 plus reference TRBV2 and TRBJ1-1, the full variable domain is EPEVTQTPSHQVTQMGQEVILRCVPISNHLYFYWYRQILGQKVEFLVSFYNNEISEKSEIFDDQFSVERPDGSNFTLKIRSTKLEDSAMYFCARTLLEWATNTEAFFGQGTRLTVV.

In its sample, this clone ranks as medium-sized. Here the CDR3 reads CASSRVTSGTSYEQYF. Here the CDR3 DNA reads TGTGCCAGCAGCCGGGTGACTAGCGGGACCTCCTACGAGCAGTACTTC. The chain couples TRBV6-2 or TRBV6-3 to TRBJ2-7, with 11 bases identical to TRBD2. Germline trimming cut 6 bases from V and 0 bases from J; bases unmatched to any gene: 7. Per the germline V gene, CDR1 is MNHEY and CDR2 is SVGEGT. This CDR3 region has 16 residues.

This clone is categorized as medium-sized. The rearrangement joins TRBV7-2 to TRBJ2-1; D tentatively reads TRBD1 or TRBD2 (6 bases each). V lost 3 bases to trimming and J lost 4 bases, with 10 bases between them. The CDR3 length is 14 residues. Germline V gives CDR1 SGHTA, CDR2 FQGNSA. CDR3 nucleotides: TGTGCCAGCAGCTTTCTAGGGGGGTACAATGAGCAGTTCTTC. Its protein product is CASSFLGGYNEQFF.

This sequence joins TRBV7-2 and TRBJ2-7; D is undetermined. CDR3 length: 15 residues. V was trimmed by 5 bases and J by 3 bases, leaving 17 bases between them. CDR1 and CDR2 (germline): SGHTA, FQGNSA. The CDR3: CASSPDLYLGYEQYF. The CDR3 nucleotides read TGTGCCAGCAGCCCCGACCTATACCTAGGCTACGAGCAGTACTTC. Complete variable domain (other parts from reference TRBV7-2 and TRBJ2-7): GAGVSQSPSNKVTEKGKDVELRCDPISGHTALYWYRQSLGQGLEFLIYFQGNSAPDKSGLPSDRFSAERTGGSVSTLTIQRTQQEDSAVYLCASSPDLYLGYEQYFGPGTRLTVT.

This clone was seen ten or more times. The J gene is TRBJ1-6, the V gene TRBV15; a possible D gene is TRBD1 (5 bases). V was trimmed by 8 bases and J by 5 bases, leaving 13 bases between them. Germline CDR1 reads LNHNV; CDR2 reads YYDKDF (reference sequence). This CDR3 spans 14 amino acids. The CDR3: CATEAGGDNSPLHF. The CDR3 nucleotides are TGTGCCACCGAAGCGGGGGGAGATAATTCACCCCTCCACTTT.